Shown below are 19 T cell receptor beta chains from a single sample sequenced in a study of blood T cell repertoires in COVID-19. TCRdb keeps only in-frame clones here, not all; method: immunoSEQ multiplex PCR. The sample lists more than 65,000 clones, 60% to 80% seen once, with roughly 6% in the top ten. The sample consisted of peripheral blood. These receptors were obtained from an older woman with acute or convalescent COVID-19.

The chain has TRBV28 and TRBJ1-1, with D tentatively TRBD1 (5 bases). V was clipped by 3 bases and J by 10 bases, with 12 bases between them. The CDR3 covers 12 residues. CDR1 is MDHEN and CDR2 is SYDVKM in the germline V gene. The CDR3 sequence is CASSFRQGSAFF. The CDR3 DNA is TGTGCCAGCAGTTTTCGTCAGGGTTCAGCTTTCTTT. Looking up the rest from reference TRBV28 and TRBJ1-1 gives the full variable domain: DVKVTQSSRYLVKRTGEKVFLECVQDMDHENMFWYRQDPGLGLRLIYFSYDVKMKEKGDIPEGYSVSREKKERFSLILESASTNQTSMYLCASSFRQGSAFFGQGTRLTVV.

The chain links TRBV3-1 (or the pseudogene TRBV3-2) to TRBJ1-2; 7 bases fit TRBD1. J lost 4 bases, V lost 4 bases, and 6 bases had no gene match. CDR3 length: 14 residues. Germline-derived CDR1 and CDR2 are LGHDT and YNNKEL (reference sequence). The chain's CDR3 is CASSPTRGSYGYTF. Here the CDR3 DNA reads TGTGCCAGCAGCCCAACCAGGGGGAGCTATGGCTACACCTTC.

The chain combines TRBV25-1 with TRBJ1-3; TRBD1 agrees at 7 bases. Germline assignment: CDR1 MGHDK and CDR2 SYGVNS. Losses at the gene ends were 7 bases for V and 0 bases for J; bases not matched to a gene: 12. The CDR3 has 17 amino acids. CDR3 sequence (DNA): TGTGCCAGCAAGGGTCCCGGGACAGAGTACTCTGGAAACACCATATATTTT. Its protein product is CASKGPGTEYSGNTIYF. Combining the CDR3 with reference TRBV25-1 and TRBJ1-3 gives the whole variable domain EADIYQTPRYLVIGTGKKITLECSQTMGHDKMYWYQQDPGMELHLIHYSYGVNSTEKGDLSSESTVSRIRTEHFPLTLESARPSHTSQYLCASKGPGTEYSGNTIYFGEGSWLTVV.

The chain recombines TRBV11-3 with TRBJ2-1, with TRBD2 as a possible D gene (6 bases). Deletions cut 3 bases from V and 4 bases from J, with 7 bases between. From germline, CDR1 is SGHNT and CDR2 YENEEA. The CDR3 consists of 13 residues. The CDR3 reads CASSLAGYNEQFF. Written as DNA, the CDR3 is TGTGCCAGCAGCTTGGCGGGATACAATGAGCAGTTCTTC.

With respect to this clone: A read error may account for a junction end that differs from germline. Within the sample, other DNA sequences also encode this same CDR3. This chain's CDR3 is CATTGRGLNGANVLTF. The DNA for the CDR3 is TGTGCCACCACCGGCAGGGGGCTTAACGGGGCCAACGTCCTGACCTTC. The genes are TRBV28 and TRBJ2-6; 8 bases are a match to TRBD1. This CDR3 region has 16 residues. Looked up from germline, CDR1 is MDHEN and CDR2 is SYDVKM. Variable domain in full (rest from reference TRBV28 and TRBJ2-6): DVKVTQSSRYLVKRTGEKVFLECVQDMDHENMFWYRQDPGLGLRLIYFSYDVKMKEKGDIPEGYSVSREKKERFSLILESASTNQTSMYLCATTGRGLNGANVLTFGAGSRLTVL.

The chain joins TRBV19 to TRBJ1-4, with D unresolved. CDR3 size: 14 residues. V was shortened by 3 bases and J by 8 bases, with 13 bases between the two germline ends. CDR1 is LNHDA, CDR2 SQIVND, per germline (reference sequence). In nucleotides, the CDR3 is TGTGCCAGTAGTATCCAGGCTAACCCCGAAAAACTGTTTTTT. It is translated as CASSIQANPEKLFF.

This chain links TRBV11-3 with TRBJ2-3; D remains ambiguous. The CDR3 sequence is 16 residues long. CDR1 is SGHNT and CDR2 is YENEEA in the germline V gene. V was clipped by 5 bases and J by 2 bases, with 17 bases between them. The CDR3 nucleotides read TGTGCCAGCAGCCCCGGTCGGCGGTCGAACACAGATACGCAGTATTTT. It yields the protein CASSPGRRSNTDTQYF.

This clone was seen only a few times. The chain links TRBV7-2 to TRBJ2-7, with D perhaps TRBD2 (6 bases). Trimming took 5 bases from V and 3 from J, leaving 11 bases between them. The CDR3 is 13 residues long. Germline V gene sequence: CDR1 SGHTA, CDR2 FQGNSA. CDR3 DNA sequence: TGTGCCAGCAGCCAGGGACTGGGCTACGAGCAGTACTTC. Translating it yields CASSQGLGYEQYF.

The chain joins TRBV6-4 to TRBJ2-7, with 9 bases aligning to TRBD1. Germline V gives CDR1 MRHNA, CDR2 SNTAGT. This CDR3 is 13 amino acids long. V shed 6 bases, J shed 12 bases, and the junction held 12 bases outside the gene matches. CDR3 DNA: TGTGCCAGCAGAGTAGGGACAGGGTTGAGACGGTACTTC. It translates to CASRVGTGLRRYF.

The chain carries TRBV6-4 and TRBJ2-4, with D possibly being TRBD1 (5 bases). Germline V CDR1 and CDR2: MRHNA, SNTAGT. The V gene lost 0 bases and the J gene lost 7 bases, with 13 bases spanning the gap. This CDR3 has 15 residues. Here the CDR3 reads CASSDSGQGKNIQYF. CDR3 sequence (DNA): TGTGCCAGCAGTGACTCCGGGCAGGGTAAGAACATTCAGTACTTC.

V gene TRBV12-5 combines with J gene TRBJ1-2, with 7 bases fitting TRBD1. The CDR3 covers 14 residues. Germline assignment: CDR1 LGHNT and CDR2 FRNRAP. Trimming at V came to 1 base and at J to 6 bases, leaving 5 bases not matched to a gene. CDR3 sequence (DNA): TGTGCTAGTGGTTTGGAACAGGGGAATAATGGCTACACCTTC. Protein product: CASGLEQGNNGYTF.

The gene calls are TRBV19 and TRBJ2-1, with TRBD2 matching 13 bases. The CDR3 extends over 18 amino acids. V lost 7 bases to trimming and J lost 0 bases; unmatched junction nucleotides: 9. The germline V gene encodes CDR1 LNHDA and CDR2 SQIVND (reference sequence). The CDR3 reads CASTKTSGGPSSYNEQFF. The CDR3 nucleotides read TGTGCCAGTACAAAGACTAGCGGGGGGCCTTCCTCCTACAATGAGCAGTTCTTC. Using reference TRBV19 and TRBJ2-1 for the parts outside the CDR3, the full variable domain is DGGITQSPKYLFRKEGQNVTLSCEQNLNHDAMYWYRQDPGQGLRLIYYSQIVNDFQKGDIAEGYSVSREKKESFPLTVTSAQKNPTAFYLCASTKTSGGPSSYNEQFFGPGTRLTVL.

This clone was seen more than once but under ten times. V gene TRBV7-6 combines with J gene TRBJ1-5; 12 bases match TRBD1. Trimming at V came to 3 bases and at J to 6 bases, leaving 12 bases not matched to a gene. CDR3 size: 18 residues. CDR1 is SGHVS and CDR2 is FNYEAQ in the germline V gene. Here the CDR3 reads CASSFGLGGQGASQPQHF. CDR3 DNA sequence: TGTGCCAGCAGCTTTGGGTTAGGGGGACAGGGGGCAAGTCAGCCCCAGCATTTT.

The count of this clone is one. The chain carries TRBV27 and TRBJ2-7; D gene uncertain. V shed 0 bases and J shed 4 bases, with 13 bases lying between them. Germline V gene data show CDR1 as MNHEY and CDR2 as SMNVEV (reference sequence). The CDR3 consists of 15 residues. The CDR3 coding sequence is TGTGCCAGCAGTTTATCACCAGGCCCAATATACGAGCAGTACTTC. Its protein is CASSLSPGPIYEQYF.

The chain is built from TRBV6-5 and TRBJ1-2, with D unclear. Deletions cut 2 bases from V and 5 bases from J, with 15 bases between. The length of the CDR3 is 15 residues. Germline CDR1 is MNHEY and CDR2 is SVGAGI. This CDR3 reads CASSYGGIGFYGYTF. In DNA form, the CDR3 reads TGTGCCAGCAGTTACGGAGGGATCGGCTTTTATGGCTACACCTTC.

This clone turned up a few times. V and J are TRBV5-5 and TRBJ1-2; a possible D gene is TRBD1 (6 bases). Trimming cost V 3 bases and J 4 bases, with 16 bases left between them. The CDR3 sequence is 15 residues long. Germline CDR1 and CDR2: SGHKS and YYEKEE (reference sequence). CDR3 protein: CASSSMGARGYGYTF. CDR3 bases: TGTGCCAGCAGCTCCATGGGGGCTCGGGGCTATGGCTACACCTTC.

Remarks on this clone: It is likely a read error, because the conserved phenylalanine at the end of the CDR3 is missing. Because the CDR3's place on the DNA is in doubt, the DNA is left out and the CDR3 is given as listed by TCRdb. The chain couples TRBV27 to TRBJ1-2. The CDR3 has 11 residues if both end residues are counted. Per the germline V gene, CDR1 is MNHEY and CDR2 is SMNVEV (reference sequence). CDR3 region: CASNPPVGVPG.

V and J are TRBV9 and TRBJ1-4, with no clear D. Trimming took off 0 bases at V and 7 bases at J, with 16 bases between the two ends. This CDR3 comprises 16 residues. CDR1 and CDR2 from the germline V gene are SGDLS and YYNGEE. CDR3: CASSVADSRAGEKLFF. CDR3 DNA: TGTGCCAGCAGCGTAGCTGATTCGAGGGCGGGTGAAAAACTGTTTTTT.

J is TRBJ2-3 and V is TRBV3-1 (or the pseudogene TRBV3-2); TRBD2 matches 16 bases. The length of the CDR3 is 17 residues. Germline V CDR1 and CDR2: LGHDT, YNNKEL (reference sequence). The V and J ends lost 4 bases and 4 bases, in that order; junction bases with no gene match: 5. The CDR3, as DNA: TGTGCCAGCAGCCGGGGACTAGCGGGGGGGCGGGCAGATACGCAGTATTTT. Protein: CASSRGLAGGRADTQYF.